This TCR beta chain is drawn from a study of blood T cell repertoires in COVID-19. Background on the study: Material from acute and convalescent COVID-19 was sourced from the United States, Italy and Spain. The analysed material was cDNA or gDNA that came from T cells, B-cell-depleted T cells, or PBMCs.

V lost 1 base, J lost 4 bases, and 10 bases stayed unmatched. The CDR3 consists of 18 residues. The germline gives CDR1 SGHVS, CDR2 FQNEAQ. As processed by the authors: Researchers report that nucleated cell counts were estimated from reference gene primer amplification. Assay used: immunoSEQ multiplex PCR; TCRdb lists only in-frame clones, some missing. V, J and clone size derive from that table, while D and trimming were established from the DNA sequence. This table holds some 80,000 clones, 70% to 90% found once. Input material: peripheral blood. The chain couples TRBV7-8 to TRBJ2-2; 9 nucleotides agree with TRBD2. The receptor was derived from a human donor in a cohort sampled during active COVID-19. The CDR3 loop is CASSLESSGGGRTGELFF. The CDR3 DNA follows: TGTGCCAGCAGCTTAGAGAGTAGCGGGGGAGGCCGCACCGGGGAGCTGTTTTTT.